The 20 T cell receptor beta chains below all came from one sample that was sequenced in a study of blood T cells in healthy people across ages. A second PCR of 7 to 11 cycles used a sample-barcoded 5' primer and a J-beta primer mix. TCRdb reprocessed the 5' RACE reads via MiXCR and lists one record per CDR3 protein. The sample comprises 650,000 to 1,000,000 distinct CDR3 sequences, 35% to 40% of which are singletons, and 13% rests with the top ten. The specimen was blood. These receptors were taken from a man aged 18 to 30 in good health.

This clonotype was seen a handful of times. Written as DNA, the CDR3 is TGTGCCAGCAGCCCTAGGGGTCCTCTTTCCGGGGAGCTGTTTTTT. This codes for CASSPRGPLSGELFF. The chain combines TRBV7-2 with TRBJ2-2, with a tentative D call TRBD1 (5 bases). The CDR3 consists of 15 residues. Trimming took off 5 bases at V and 6 bases at J, with 16 bases between the two ends. Germline V gene data show CDR1 as SGHTA and CDR2 as FQGNSA.

This clonotype was seen ten or more times. This chain connects TRBV12-3 or TRBV12-4 to TRBJ1-1, with a tentative D call TRBD1 (5 bases). Trimming removed 8 bases from V and 3 bases from J, with 19 bases in between. The CDR3 covers 15 residues. The CDR3 loop is CASGPWGTGDTEAFF. The CDR3 DNA is TGTGCCAGCGGCCCTTGGGGGACGGGAGACACTGAAGCTTTCTTT.

The sample holds a few counts of this clonotype. The rearrangement links TRBV14 to TRBJ2-7, with unresolved D. Germline CDR1 reads SGHDN; CDR2 reads FVKESK. The CDR3 runs 13 residues. V gave up 1 base and J gave up 5 bases, with 9 bases separating them. Here the CDR3 DNA reads TGTGCCAGCAGCCAAGCCAGGAAGAACGAGCAGTACTTC. Translating it yields CASSQARKNEQYF.

In the case of this clonotype: A read error may account for a junction end that differs from germline. The chain joins TRBV6-2 or TRBV6-3 to TRBJ1-5, with D perhaps matching TRBD1 (6 bases). CDR1 is MNHEY, CDR2 SVGEGT, per germline. CDR3 size: 15 residues. The CDR3 DNA sequence: TGTGTCAGCAGTTCCCAGGGGTTGGGCAATCAGCCCCAGCATTTT. Translated: CVSSSQGLGNQPQHF.

The chain combines TRBV4-3 with TRBJ2-6; D remains unclear. The germline gives CDR1 LGHNA, CDR2 YSLEER. V lost 1 base and J 2 bases, leaving 9 bases between the germline ends. The CDR3 has 16 residues. The CDR3 spells CASSQGWSAGANVLTF. The CDR3 DNA reads TGCGCCAGCAGCCAAGGATGGTCCGCTGGGGCCAACGTCCTGACTTTC.

This chain joins TRBV6-1 and TRBJ2-6; D gene uncertain. Germline V CDR1 and CDR2: MNHNS, SASEGT. This CDR3 region has 16 residues. V was clipped by 1 base and J by 0 bases, with 7 bases between them. Here the CDR3 reads CASSEGLYSGANVLTF. The CDR3 DNA reads as TGTGCCAGCAGTGAAGGACTTTACTCTGGGGCCAACGTCCTGACTTTC.

This clonotype came up once. The genes are TRBV10-3 and TRBJ2-3; the D is unclear. Trimming took off 10 bases at V and 2 bases at J, with 10 bases between the two ends. The CDR3 sequence is 12 residues long. CDR1 ENHRY and CDR2 SYGVKD come from the germline V gene. Here the CDR3 DNA reads TGTGCCACGGACGAGAACACAGATACGCAGTATTTT. Translation: CATDENTDTQYF.

This sequence joins TRBV20-1 and TRBJ1-4; 7 bases are shared with TRBD1. The CDR3 is 15 amino acids. Unmatched junction bases numbered 10, after V lost 6 bases and J lost 3 bases. Looked up from germline, CDR1 is DFQATT and CDR2 is SNEGSKA (reference sequence). CDR3 coding DNA: TGCAGTGCCCAAAATTCTGGGACAGCTAATGAAAAACTGTTTTTT. It is translated as CSAQNSGTANEKLFF.

As to this clonotype: At one end the junction does not follow the germline gene, possibly because of a read error. CDR3 amino acids: CAGSPGAGHTPNYGYTF. The CDR3 DNA follows: TGTGCCGGCAGCCCAGGGGCAGGCCATACTCCTAACTATGGCTACACCTTC. The chain carries TRBV4-2 and TRBJ1-2; D perhaps matches TRBD1 (6 bases). The CDR3 is made up of 17 amino acids. From germline, CDR1 is LGHNA and CDR2 YNFKEQ.

V gene TRBV13 combines with J gene TRBJ2-1, with TRBD2 as a possible D gene (5 bases). CDR1 and CDR2 from the germline V gene are PRHDT and FYEKMQ (reference sequence). The CDR3 sequence is 13 residues long. Trimming removed 5 bases at V and 8 bases at J, with 13 bases between. The CDR3 nucleotides are TGTGCCAGCAGCGTAGACGCTAGCTATGAGCAGTTCTTC. Protein sequence: CASSVDASYEQFF.

This chain links TRBV6-2 or TRBV6-3 with TRBJ2-2, with a weak D call TRBD2 (5 bases). The germline gives CDR1 MNHEY, CDR2 SVGEGT. The CDR3 extends over 16 amino acids. Deletions cut 2 bases from V and 3 bases from J, with 13 bases between. CDR3 nucleotide sequence: TGTGCCAGCAGTTACCGCCGCGGGCCGGACACCGGGGAGCTGTTTTTT. It specifies CASSYRRGPDTGELFF.

Points on this clonotype: This could be a read error, since a much larger clone is one nucleotide away. The chain recombines TRBV20-1 with TRBJ1-2, with unresolved D. Germline V gene data show CDR1 as DFQATT and CDR2 as SNEGSKA (reference sequence). The length of the CDR3 is 13 residues. This CDR3 reads CGATKTANYGYTF. The DNA for the CDR3 is TGCGGTGCTACAAAGACGGCTAACTATGGCTACACCTTC.

This chain links TRBV7-9 with TRBJ1-2; D gene ambiguous. This CDR3 contains 13 residues. V lost 5 bases to trimming and J lost 10 bases, with 17 bases between them. The germline CDR1 and CDR2 sequences are SEHNR and FQNEAQ (reference sequence). CDR3 region: CASSAGRRDDYTF. Written as DNA, the CDR3 is TGTGCCAGCAGCGCCGGACGTCGGGATGACTACACCTTC.

This clonotype has a count of ten or more. J is TRBJ2-5 and V is TRBV12-3 or TRBV12-4; TRBD2 is a possible D gene (6 bases). V lost 4 bases to trimming and J lost 2 bases, with 23 bases between them. There are 18 residues in the CDR3. The CDR3 loop reads CASSSTNRLVRTQETQYF. DNA for the CDR3: TGTGCCAGCAGTTCCACCAACCGACTAGTTCGGACGCAAGAGACCCAGTACTTC.

A word on this clonotype: A read error may explain this, as a much larger clone is one base away. This chain uses TRBV6-2 or TRBV6-3 with TRBJ2-7; weak D call: TRBD2 (6 bases). V shed 6 bases and J shed 7 bases, with 22 bases lying between them. This CDR3 contains 15 residues. CDR1 is MNHEY and CDR2 is SVGEGT in the germline V gene. CDR3 nucleotides: TGTGCCAGCAGGTCTCTAGCGACCTCCTACAATGAGCAGTACTTC. It translates to CASRSLATSYNEQYF.

This chain links TRBV4-3 with TRBJ2-1; D remains unclear. V was trimmed by 5 bases and J by 6 bases, leaving 14 bases between them. Per the germline V gene, CDR1 is LGHNA and CDR2 is YSLEER. This CDR3 region has 14 residues. CDR3 coding DNA: TGCGCCAGCAGCTTTCGGCCTGATCCCAATGAGCAGTTCTTC. Protein product: CASSFRPDPNEQFF.

This clonotype was detected a few times. This chain connects TRBV7-2 to TRBJ2-3; D might be TRBD1 or TRBD2, each matching 8 bases. V lost 5 bases, J lost 2 bases, and 20 bases lay in between. Germline loops: CDR1 SGHTA, CDR2 FQGNSA. This CDR3 has 17 residues. DNA for the CDR3: TGTGCCAGCAGCCGCGGGAGGACAGGGACGATCACAGATACGCAGTATTTT. It is translated as CASSRGRTGTITDTQYF.

This clonotype occurred a few times. This chain connects TRBV10-3 to TRBJ1-1; 8 nucleotides align to TRBD1. The CDR3 is 15 residues long. Germline CDR1 reads ENHRY; CDR2 reads SYGVKD. V lost 2 bases, J lost 0 bases, and 2 bases stayed unmatched. CDR3 in DNA: TGTGCCATCAGTGAGGGACAGGGCATGAACACTGAAGCTTTCTTT. Its protein product is CAISEGQGMNTEAFF.

This clonotype was counted many times. The J gene is TRBJ2-7, the V gene TRBV12-3 or TRBV12-4; D is unresolved. Trimming pared 3 bases from V and 3 bases from J, leaving 9 bases between. The CDR3 runs to 13 residues. The CDR3 spells CASSFGQSYEQYF. As DNA, the CDR3 is TGTGCCAGCAGTTTCGGGCAGAGCTACGAGCAGTACTTC.

The V call is TRBV7-9, the J call TRBJ1-1; D possibly corresponds to TRBD1 (6 bases). The V gene's germline CDR1 is SEHNR and CDR2 FQNEAQ (reference sequence). CDR3 length equals 14 residues. Trimming shortened V by 5 bases and J by 1 base, and 11 bases separated the two germline ends. The CDR3 coding sequence is TGTGCCAGCAGCGCACAGGGAAGGAACACTGAAGCTTTCTTT. Residues: CASSAQGRNTEAFF.